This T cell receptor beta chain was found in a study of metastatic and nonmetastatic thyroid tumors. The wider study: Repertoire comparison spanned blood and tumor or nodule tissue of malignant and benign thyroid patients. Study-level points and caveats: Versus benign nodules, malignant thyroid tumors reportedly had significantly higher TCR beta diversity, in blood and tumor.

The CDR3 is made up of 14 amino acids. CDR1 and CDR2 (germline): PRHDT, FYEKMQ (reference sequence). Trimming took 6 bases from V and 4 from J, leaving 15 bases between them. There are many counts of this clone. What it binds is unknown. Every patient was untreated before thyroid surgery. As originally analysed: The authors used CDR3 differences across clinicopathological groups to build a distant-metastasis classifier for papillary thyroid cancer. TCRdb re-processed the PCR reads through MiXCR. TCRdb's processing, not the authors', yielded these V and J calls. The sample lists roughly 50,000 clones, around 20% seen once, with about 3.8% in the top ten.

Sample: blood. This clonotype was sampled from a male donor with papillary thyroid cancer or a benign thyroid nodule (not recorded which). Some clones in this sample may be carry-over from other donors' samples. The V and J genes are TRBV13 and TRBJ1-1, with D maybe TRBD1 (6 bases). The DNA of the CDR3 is TGTGCCAGCAGGACAACAGGGATGGGCACTGAAGCTTTCTTT. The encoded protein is CASRTTGMGTEAFF.